The 14 T cell receptor beta chains listed next were all sequenced from one sample in a study of identical twins (dated by TCRdb to 2016 to 2017). To prepare the library, 5' RACE was applied. This sample was sequenced with an Illumina HiSeq 2000. TCRdb applied fastp at Q25 and MiXCR to the public reads, then kept only in-frame beta chains. For every CDR3 protein sequence, its rows merge into one entry that carries the most common genes and DNA. Here the sample has hundreds of thousands of distinct CDR3 sequences; over 8.5% occur a single time. Around 0.98% of the sample comes from the top ten. The same data also went into a second study, on yellow fever vaccine responses in identical twins.

The sequencing input was PBMCs. The receptors here all came from a woman aged 18-29 years in good health.

The table lists this clonotype with many counts. This chain uses TRBV4-2 with TRBJ2-2, with TRBD2 as a possible D gene (7 bases). The CDR3 runs 16 residues. With 1 base removed from V and 4 bases from J, the gap between germline ends came to 13 bases. Germline V gene sequence: CDR1 LGHNA, CDR2 YNFKEQ. Written as DNA, the CDR3 is TGTGCCAGCAGCCAAGTCGGGGGGCCGGTCACCGGGGAGCTGTTTTTT. Translation: CASSQVGGPVTGELFF.

This clonotype was counted between two and nine times. J is TRBJ1-4 and V is TRBV27; D unclear. The CDR3 runs to 14 residues. Germline CDR1 is MNHEY and CDR2 is SMNVEV (reference sequence). V gave up 7 bases and J gave up 6 bases, with 15 bases separating them. CDR3 nucleotides: TGTGCCAGCAAGGATCGGGTTTCGGATGAAAAACTGTTTTTT. Translating it yields CASKDRVSDEKLFF.

This chain joins TRBV7-9 and TRBJ2-1; tentative D call: TRBD1 (5 bases). Germline CDR1 and CDR2: SEHNR and FQNEAQ (reference sequence). V was cut by 1 base and J by 8 bases, with 12 bases left in between. This CDR3 comprises 14 residues. DNA for the CDR3: TGTGCCAGCAGCTTAGGACAAGTCAGGGATGAGCAGTTCTTC. It encodes CASSLGQVRDEQFF.

The chain joins TRBV27 to TRBJ2-3, with 8 positions matching TRBD2. With 3 bases clipped from V and 2 bases from J, the junction kept 7 bases outside the gene matches. CDR3 length equals 16 residues. Germline lookup yields CDR1 MNHEY and CDR2 SMNVEV (reference sequence). The CDR3 sequence: CASSFSSGSFTDTQYF. CDR3 in DNA: TGTGCCAGCAGTTTCTCTAGCGGGTCCTTCACAGATACGCAGTATTTT.

This clonotype was seen repeatedly, ten times or more. CDR3 sequence reads: CASSLQRGRYEQYF. The DNA of the CDR3 is TGTGCCAGCAGCTTACAGCGCGGGAGATACGAGCAGTACTTC. This chain connects TRBV7-2 to TRBJ2-7; TRBD2 aligns across 7 bases. CDR1 is SGHTA, CDR2 FQGNSA, per germline. The CDR3 is 14 amino acids. V was pared by 2 bases and J by 4 bases, with 5 bases of the junction left unmatched.

V and J are TRBV18 and TRBJ2-6; no definite D call. The CDR3 runs to 14 residues. Germline CDR1 reads KGHSH; CDR2 reads LQKENI. Trimming left V 3 bases short and J 12 bases short, with 15 bases between. CDR3 sequence (DNA): TGTGCCAGCTCACCTCCGGCACTTTCAGGCGTCCTGACTTTC. It is translated as CASSPPALSGVLTF.

This clonotype turned up a few times. The rearrangement links TRBV27 to TRBJ2-1; perhaps TRBD1 as D (6 bases). Germline loops: CDR1 MNHEY, CDR2 SMNVEV (reference sequence). The CDR3 loop spans 14 amino acids. V lost 4 bases and J 3 bases, leaving 10 bases between the germline ends. This chain's CDR3 is CASSWGPSYNEQFF. DNA of the CDR3: TGTGCCAGCAGTTGGGGGCCTAGCTACAATGAGCAGTTCTTC.

The chain combines TRBV20-1 with TRBJ2-7; 7 nucleotides agree with TRBD1. The CDR3 has 13 amino acids. The germline gives CDR1 DFQATT, CDR2 SNEGSKA (reference sequence). J gave up 0 bases and V 3 bases, and 2 bases lay outside the gene matches. The CDR3 here is CSASRDSSYEQYF. The DNA for the CDR3 is TGCAGTGCTAGCCGGGACAGCTCCTACGAGCAGTACTTC.

This clonotype has a handful of counts. The chain has TRBV11-1 and TRBJ2-5; D is perhaps TRBD2 (5 bases). Per germline, CDR1 SGHAT and CDR2 FQDESV (reference sequence). The CDR3 has 20 amino acids. Trimming left V 1 base short and J 5 bases short, with 29 bases between. As DNA, the CDR3 is TGTGCCAGCAGCTTAGTGAGCGCGGGCGGACTCCTGCAGAACGTGGAGACCCAGTACTTC. It specifies CASSLVSAGGLLQNVETQYF. Filled out from reference TRBV11-1 and TRBJ2-5, the complete variable domain reads EAEVAQSPRYKITEKSQAVAFWCDPISGHATLYWYRQILGQGPELLVQFQDESVVDDSQLPKDRFSAERLKGVDSTLKIQPAELGDSAMYLCASSLVSAGGLLQNVETQYFGPGTRLLVL.

This clonotype was seen more than once but under ten times. This chain joins TRBV29-1 and TRBJ2-7; D is uncertain. Trimming left V 0 bases short and J 5 bases short, with 14 bases between. Germline V CDR1 and CDR2: SQVTM, ANQGSEA. The CDR3 has 14 residues. The CDR3 loop is CSVEDGFSGHEQYF. The CDR3 bases are TGCAGCGTTGAAGATGGGTTCTCGGGCCACGAGCAGTACTTC.

This clonotype turned up a few times. V gene TRBV20-1 combines with J gene TRBJ1-5, with a tentative D call TRBD1 (6 bases). V dropped 6 bases and J dropped 6 bases, with 18 bases sitting between them. CDR3 length equals 14 residues. Germline V gene lookup returns CDR1 DFQATT and CDR2 SNEGSKA (reference sequence). Here the CDR3 reads CSARAYRVRQPQHF. The DNA for the CDR3 is TGCAGTGCCAGGGCTTACAGGGTTCGTCAGCCCCAGCATTTT.

The J gene is TRBJ2-1, the V gene TRBV25-1; possibly TRBD2 for D (5 bases). Germline CDR1 and CDR2: MGHDK and SYGVNS. The CDR3 extends over 14 amino acids. Trimming took off 5 bases at V and 8 bases at J, with 16 bases between the two ends. For the CDR3, the DNA is TGTGCCAGCAGTAGCCCTGCCGCCGGGGATGAGCAGTTCTTC. As protein: CASSSPAAGDEQFF.

This clonotype was seen a few times. The chain combines TRBV6-1 with TRBJ2-1; D tentatively fits TRBD1 or TRBD2 (6 bases each). CDR1 is MNHNS and CDR2 is SASEGT in the germline V gene. The V gene lost 3 bases and the J gene lost 7 bases, with 16 bases spanning the gap. The CDR3 is 15 residues long. The DNA for the CDR3 is TGTGCCAGCAGTGATTGGGGGGCTGGGGGGAATGAGCAGTTCTTC. It is translated as CASSDWGAGGNEQFF.

This clonotype was found many times. The chain couples TRBV12-3 or TRBV12-4 to TRBJ1-2; 8 bases line up with TRBD1. The trim removed 6 bases at V and 4 bases at J, leaving 13 bases unmatched. This CDR3 comprises 16 residues. The CDR3 bases are TGTGCCAGCAGCCCTATCATACGACAGGGGTCCTATGGCTACACCTTC. This gives the protein CASSPIIRQGSYGYTF.